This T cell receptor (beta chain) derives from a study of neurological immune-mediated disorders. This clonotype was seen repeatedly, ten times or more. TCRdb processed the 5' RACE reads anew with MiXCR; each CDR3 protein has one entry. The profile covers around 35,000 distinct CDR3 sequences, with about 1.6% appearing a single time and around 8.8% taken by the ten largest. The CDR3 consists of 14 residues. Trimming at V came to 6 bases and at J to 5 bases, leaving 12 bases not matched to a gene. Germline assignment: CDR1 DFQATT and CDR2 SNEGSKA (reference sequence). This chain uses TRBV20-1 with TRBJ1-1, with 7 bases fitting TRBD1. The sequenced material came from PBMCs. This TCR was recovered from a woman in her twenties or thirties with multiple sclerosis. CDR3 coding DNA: TGCAGTGCAAGGATGGACAGGATCTCGACTGAAGCTTTCTTT. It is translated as CSARMDRISTEAFF.